This paragraph reports one T cell receptor (beta chain). What it binds is not known. CDR1 and CDR2 from the germline V gene are MRHNA and SNTAGT. Between the trimmed V and J ends, which lost 6 bases and 0 bases, there was a span of 12 bases. The CDR3 extends over 15 amino acids. The data stem from a study of graft-versus-host responses after intestinal transplantation. In the study overall: Among the recipients, all got anti-thymocyte globulin induction and then tacrolimus and steroids for approximately 3 years.

Study results and caveats: Allografts of patients with graft-donor T cell macrochimerism showed high graft-versus-host to host-versus-graft clone ratios.

Clones were sequenced by immunoSEQ multiplex PCR, and TCRdb holds only the in-frame ones, with some missing. Of roughly 120,000 clones detected, 90% to 95% appear once; the ten largest clones hold more than 0.09%. The V gene is TRBV6-4, the J gene TRBJ2-1; D is uncertain. This clonotype originated in a human donor who received an intestinal transplant. This material consisted of unstimulated CD4+ T cells sorted from spleen or lymph node cells, taken before intestinal transplant. CDR3 region: CASSEGLSSYNEQFF. The CDR3, as DNA: TGTGCCAGCAGCGAAGGGCTGAGCTCCTACAATGAGCAGTTCTTC.